This T cell receptor beta chain emerged from a study of cytomegalovirus exposure and HLA in healthy donors. Study-level points and caveats: Researchers catalogued under 200 TCR beta chains as cytomegalovirus-associated. Data from an earlier analysis indicated that most TCR beta V segments were productive either about 87% or about 30% of the time. Presence/absence analyses supposed approximately even sequencing depth among donors. The only immune exposure information that was available was CMV serostatus.

With 60 Vbeta and 13 Jbeta primers, the PCR was carried out. Sequenced by immunoSEQ multiplex PCR; TCRdb stores in-frame clones only, minus some. This sample's table has around 140,000 clones. For this clone: Its cognate antigen is unknown.

The sequenced material came from PBMCs. The clonotype was recovered from a woman aged 40 to 50 in good health and CMV-seronegative.

CDR3: CASSDDRDTEAFF. The CDR3 DNA reads as TGTGCCAGCAGCGACGACAGGGACACTGAAGCTTTCTTT. The rearrangement links TRBV7-3 to TRBJ1-1; 7 positions agree with TRBD1. V was pared by 5 bases and J by 3 bases, with 3 bases of the junction left unmatched. The CDR3 runs to 13 residues. Germline CDR1 and CDR2: SGHTA and FQGTGA.